This TCR beta chain was obtained from a study of shared clonotypes between healthy human individuals. Notes on the study in general: Clonotype sharing among the donors was expected to vary with sequencing depth. The sharing of roughly 5% of naive CD4 clonotypes was seen across a few donors.

The assay used deep level. Using immunoSEQ multiplex PCR, the repertoire was profiled, and TCRdb retains in-frame clones only, with some absent. The sample shows 2 million to 2.5 million clones, under 95% of them seen only once. Donors included only healthy HIV-negative adults lacking recent acute infections or vaccinations. CDR1 and CDR2 (germline): LNHNV, YYDKDF (reference sequence). V lost 0 bases and J 7 bases, leaving 10 bases between the germline ends. This CDR3 is 14 amino acids long. Turning to this clone: What it binds is unknown.

The sequencing input was naive CD4+ T cells from PBMCs. Subset described: CD45RA+ positively selected. The chain joins TRBV15 to TRBJ2-1, with no clear D. The sequence was obtained from a young man in good health. Some clones in this sample may be carry-over from other donors' samples. Written as DNA, the CDR3 is TGTGCCACCAGCAGAGACTCCTATCAGAATGAGCAGTTCTTC. Translating it yields CATSRDSYQNEQFF.